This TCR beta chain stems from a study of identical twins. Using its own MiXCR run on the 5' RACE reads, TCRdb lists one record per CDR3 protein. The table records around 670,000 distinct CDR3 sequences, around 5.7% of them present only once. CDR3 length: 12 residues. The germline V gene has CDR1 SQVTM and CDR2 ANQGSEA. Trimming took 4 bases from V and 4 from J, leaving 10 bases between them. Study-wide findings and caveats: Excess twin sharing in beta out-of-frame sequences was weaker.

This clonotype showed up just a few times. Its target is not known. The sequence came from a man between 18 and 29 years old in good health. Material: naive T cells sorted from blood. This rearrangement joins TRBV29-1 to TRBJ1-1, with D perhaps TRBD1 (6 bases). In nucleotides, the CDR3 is TGCAGCGTTGTTGAGGGGGTCACTGAAGCTTTCTTT. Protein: CSVVEGVTEAFF. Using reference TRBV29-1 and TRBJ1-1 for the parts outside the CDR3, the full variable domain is SAVISQKPSRDICQRGTSLTIQCQVDSQVTMMFWYRQQPGQSLTLIATANQGSEATYESGFVIDKFPISRPNLTFSTLTVSNMSPEDSSIYLCSVVEGVTEAFFGQGTRLTVV.